This T cell receptor beta chain was documented in a study of T-cell memory formation after mild COVID-19. For the study at large: In these data, TCR clusters were largely donor specific.

Study findings and constraints: Contracting CD8+ clones were enriched in EMRA, CD4+ mainly in CM and EM. Contracting clones from day 15 to 85 had balanced CD4/CD8; later expanders favoured CD4+.

The CDR3 runs to 17 residues. Germline CDR1 reads MNHEY; CDR2 reads SVGEGT. V was cut by 6 bases and J by 1 base, with 22 bases left in between. Barcoded TCR alpha and TCR beta cDNA libraries with UMIs came from 5'RACE using constant-segment primers. TCRdb processed the 5' RACE reads anew with MiXCR; each CDR3 protein has one entry. The table has 350,000 to 500,000 distinct CDR3 sequences, more than 15% seen once. This clonotype was counted many times. No antigen is known for it. Source material: PBMCs or a T cell subset sorted from them (not recorded which). This TCR derives from a man aged 18 to 29 who had mild COVID-19 (a few samples of this study predate the infection). Cell type and time point are not known. The chain employs TRBV6-2 or TRBV6-3 and TRBJ2-7; D gene ambiguous. CDR3: CASSPRRNMLESYEQYV. CDR3 sequence (DNA): TGTGCCAGCAGCCCCCGACGTAATATGTTGGAGTCCTACGAGCAGTACGTC.